This T cell receptor beta chain was captured by sequencing in a study of T cell clonality in common variable immunodeficiency. Regarding the study as a whole: Reportedly, TCR beta sequences from common variable immunodeficiency showed fewer deletions and N-nucleotide insertions.

TCRdb's table, derived via immunoSEQ multiplex PCR, lists solely in-frame clones and lacks some. In total the sample includes 30,000 or so clones, none of them seen once. CVID subjects were 15 female and about 29 male, aged roughly 8 to 65. The CDR3 has 15 amino acids. V was pared by 4 bases and J by 3 bases, with 8 bases of the junction left unmatched. CDR1 and CDR2 from the germline V gene are SGHVS and FQNEAQ. This clone showed up just a few times. Its antigen is as yet unknown. The read stops 3 residues short of the end of the CDR3; the missing end is completed from the germline J gene. Sequenced material: peripheral blood mononuclear cells. This TCR came from a human donor with common variable immunodeficiency. This rearrangement joins TRBV7-8 to TRBJ2-7, with 8 bases matching TRBD1. The CDR3 spells CASSSPYDRGYEQYF. The DNA read from the CDR3 is TGTGCCAGCAGCTCACCTTACGACAGGGGCTACGAG.